Given below is one T cell receptor beta chain in context. Its specificity is unknown. This specimen comes from a study of shared clonotypes between healthy human individuals. About the study: Each donor's CD8 memory used one plate, CD8 naive two, each CD4 subset three.

The germline CDR1 and CDR2 sequences are SEHNR and FQNEAQ (reference sequence). With 1 base removed from V and 4 bases from J, the gap between germline ends came to 10 bases. The CDR3 sequence is 15 residues long. Sorted subsets were amplified in replicate PCRs using approximately 0.2 ug DNA, approximately 30,000 T cell genomes. Clones were read by immunoSEQ multiplex PCR, and TCRdb kept only the in-frame ones, dropping some. The table records some 2,000,000 clones, 90% to 95% of them present only once. General observations from the study: Naive CD4 clonotypes overlapped across several donors at about 5%.

Specimen: naive CD4+ T cells sorted from blood. Subset noted: CD45RA+ positively selected. The receptor's source is a man aged 18 to 35 in good health. The chain carries TRBV7-9 and TRBJ1-4, with D tentatively TRBD1 (5 bases). The CDR3 here is CASSLVGQINEKLFF. The CDR3 DNA reads as TGTGCCAGCAGCTTAGTGGGGCAGATTAATGAAAAACTGTTTTTT.